This is a list of T cell receptor beta chains from one sample in a study of blood T cell repertoires in COVID-19. Profiled with immunoSEQ multiplex PCR; TCRdb holds only in-frame clones, not every one. Here the sample spans about 240,000 clones, approximately 80% being singletons. Input material: peripheral blood. The receptor set was obtained from a woman at least 80 years old with acute or convalescent COVID-19. Each CDR3 is given with its conserved first and last residue. The D gene is left open where the match is weak. Size tells how often a clone was seen (once, few, many) or the class of an expanded clone, and some rows leave it out.

clone_size j_call d_call v_call cdr3_nt cdr3_aa
. TRBJ2-7 . TRBV6-5 TGTGCCAGCAGTTTACAGATTCCGTCCTACGAGCAGTACTTC CASSLQIPSYEQYF
. TRBJ1-2 . TRBV6-5 TGTGCCAGCACCCCCACGACACTCTATGGCTACACCTTC CASTPTTLYGYTF
. TRBJ2-7 . TRBV5-1 TGCGCCAGCAGCTTGGACACAGGCTCTGGAGAGCAGTACTTC CASSLDTGSGEQYF
. TRBJ2-3 TRBD2 TRBV18 TGTGCCAGCTCATCCTTAGCGGGGTTCACAGATACGCAGTATTTT CASSSLAGFTDTQYF
. TRBJ2-7 TRBD2 TRBV3-1/TRBV3-2 TGTGCCAGCAGCCTATTTACTAGCGGGGGCTCCTACGAGCAGTACTTC CASSLFTSGGSYEQYF
. TRBJ1-4 TRBD1 TRBV28 TGTGCCAGCAGTAAGAGGACAGGGCGGACTAATGAAAAACTGTTTTTT CASSKRTGRTNEKLFF
. TRBJ2-3 TRBD2 TRBV7-2 TGTGCCAGCAGCTGGAATGGACTAGCCTTAGCCCCAGATACGCAGTATTTT CASSWNGLALAPDTQYF
. TRBJ1-2 . TRBV6-5 TGTGCCAGCAGTTACCGGGAGGGGACGTATGGCTACACCTTC CASSYREGTYGYTF
few TRBJ2-7 TRBD1 TRBV4-1 TGCGCCAGCAGCCGCCTGCTCGGGACAGGGGGCCCCGAGCAGTACTTC CASSRLLGTGGPEQYF
. TRBJ1-5 . TRBV5-6 TGTGCCAGCAGCTGGAGGGACCAGCCCCAGCATTTT CASSWRDQPQHF
. TRBJ1-2 . TRBV2 TGTGCCAGCAGTGAAGCGAGGGGGGGCGTAGCTGGCTACACCTTC CASSEARGGVAGYTF